A selection of T cell receptor beta chains follows, all from one sample in a study of graft-versus-host responses after intestinal transplantation. Produced via immunoSEQ multiplex PCR; TCRdb's table is partial and in-frame only. Among about 98,000 clones listed, roughly 82% were seen once. Here the sequenced sample was PBMCs, taken 255 days after intestinal transplant. These receptors all come from a human patient who received an intestinal transplant, so some T cells may come from the graft donor. Each CDR3 is given with its conserved first and last residue. Fields, in order: J gene, clone size, V gene, D gene, CDR3 DNA, CDR3 protein. D genes are given only for firm matches. Rows may omit the clone size; those that give it use once, few, many or a size class.

TRBJ1-1,NA,TRBV28,NA,TGTGCCAGCAGTTTATGGCAGGGGAACACTGAAGCTTTCTTT,CASSLWQGNTEAFF
TRBJ2-1,NA,TRBV2,TRBD2,TGTGCCAGCAGTGATCGTAGCGGGAGGGCCGGATACAATGAGCAGTTCTTC,CASSDRSGRAGYNEQFF
TRBJ2-3,NA,TRBV19,NA,TGTGCCTTTAAGGCTAGCGATGGTACAGATACGCAGTATTTT,CAFKASDGTDTQYF
TRBJ1-2,NA,TRBV28,NA,TGTGCCAGCAGTTTTCCGGCCAACTATGGCTACACCTTC,CASSFPANYGYTF
TRBJ2-5,NA,TRBV29-1,TRBD2,TGCAGCGCCCGTCTCGCTTTGACTAGCGGGACGTTGAGAGAGACCCAGTACTTC,CSARLALTSGTLRETQYF
TRBJ2-3,NA,TRBV4-2,TRBD2,TGTGCCAGCAGCGAAGCCGGGACTAGCGGGGGGGCAACCTATACGCAGTATTTT,CASSEAGTSGGATYTQYF
TRBJ2-7,NA,TRBV11-2,NA,TGTGCCAGCAGCTTTCTATGGACCTTTGGCTACGAGCAGTACTTC,CASSFLWTFGYEQYF
TRBJ2-7,NA,TRBV25-1,NA,TGTGCCAGCAGTAAGGCAGGGATCAATGAGCAGTACTTC,CASSKAGINEQYF
TRBJ2-7,NA,TRBV11-2,NA,TGTGCCAGCAGAGGGAACGGAGGAACCTACGAGCAGTACTTC,CASRGNGGTYEQYF
TRBJ2-7,NA,TRBV7-3,NA,TGTGCCAGCAGCCCGGACAGTAACGTTGGCAACGAGCAGTACTTC,CASSPDSNVGNEQYF
TRBJ1-2,once,TRBV28,NA,TGTGCCAGCAGAGTTGTCGTGTCGGGTGGCTACACCTTC,CASRVVVSGGYTF
TRBJ2-1,NA,TRBV5-1,TRBD1,TGCGCCAGCAGCCCTACAGGGGTGGACTACAATGAGCAGTTCTTC,CASSPTGVDYNEQFF
TRBJ1-5,once,TRBV19,NA,TGTGCCAGTAGTATATGGGAAGGAGATAGCAATCAGCCCCAGCATTTT,CASSIWEGDSNQPQHF
TRBJ2-7,NA,TRBV5-1,NA,TGCGCCAGCAGCTTTGGGGACGGATCCTACGAGCAGTACTTC,CASSFGDGSYEQYF
TRBJ2-1,once,TRBV5-6,TRBD2,TGTGCCAGCAGCCCCCCCCTGGGTAGCGGGGGGCCTAGGAATGAGCAGTTCTTC,CASSPPLGSGGPRNEQFF
TRBJ2-1,NA,TRBV28,TRBD1,TGTGCCAGCAGTTCACTCAGGGGGCTCGAGGGATCCCCAAGCTACAATGAGCAGTTCTTC,CASSSLRGLEGSPSYNEQFF
TRBJ2-3,NA,TRBV29-1,TRBD2,TGCAGCTTCTTAGCGGGGGGAGTAGATACGCAGTATTTT,CSFLAGGVDTQYF
TRBJ2-1,once,TRBV5-4,NA,TGTGCCAGCAGCTCCGAGAGTTTGTACAATGAGCAGTTCTTC,CASSSESLYNEQFF
TRBJ2-3,once,TRBV10-3,TRBD2,TGTGCCACCCGCGGGGGGGCCTTAGATACGCAGTATTTT,CATRGGALDTQYF
TRBJ2-4,NA,TRBV18,TRBD2,TGTGCCAGCTCACCAGGGGGGGACAAAAACATTCAGTACTTC,CASSPGGDKNIQYF
TRBJ2-3,once,TRBV6-5,TRBD1,TGTGCCAGCAGTTACAGGGACAGGGAGACAGATACGCAGTATTTT,CASSYRDRETDTQYF
TRBJ1-3,NA,TRBV30,NA,TGTGCCTGGAGTGCCCAGGGGATCTCTGGAAACACCATATATTTT,CAWSAQGISGNTIYF
TRBJ2-7,NA,TRBV11-2,NA,TGTGCCAGCAGCTTAGATCGGAGGGGGCACGAGCAGTACTTC,CASSLDRRGHEQYF
TRBJ2-5,NA,TRBV12-2,NA,TGTGCAAGTCGCTTAGGAAGTCGCAAAACTAGCGGGGACCCCGGTTGCGTTGAGACCCAGTACTTC,CASRLGSRKTSGDPGCVETQYF
TRBJ2-5,NA,TRBV7-7,TRBD1,TGTGCTAGCAGCTCTACAGGGGCGGACGGGGAGACCCAGTACTTC,CASSSTGADGETQYF
TRBJ1-6,NA,TRBV27,NA,TGTGCCAACTTCAGGGAAAGGAATTCACCCCTCCACTTT,CANFRERNSPLHF
TRBJ1-2,NA,TRBV10-3,NA,TGTGCCATCAGTGAGTCCCTCGCGTCCTCTACACAGAGTTATAACTATGGCTACACCTTC,CAISESLASSTQSYNYGYTF
TRBJ2-2,NA,TRBV27,NA,TGTGCCAGCAGTCTACACTACGGGGATCACACCGGGGAGCTGTTTTTT,CASSLHYGDHTGELFF
TRBJ2-7,NA,TRBV6-1,TRBD1,TGTGCCAGCAGTAGATCGACAGGGGGCTACGAGCAGTACTTC,CASSRSTGGYEQYF
TRBJ2-1,NA,TRBV5-4,TRBD2,TGTGCCAGCAGCCAGTCCGGGACGGAGGGAGGGGATGAGCAGTTCTTC,CASSQSGTEGGDEQFF
TRBJ2-7,NA,TRBV11-2,NA,TGTGCCAGCAGCATGGGACCGCCCTACGAGCAGTACTTC,CASSMGPPYEQYF
TRBJ2-3,NA,TRBV7-3,NA,TGTGCCAGCAGTTCCTCCGGGAGCTGGGGGGATACGCAGTATTTT,CASSSSGSWGDTQYF
TRBJ1-5,few,TRBV7-9,NA,TGTGCCAGCAGCTTGTCAGGGGATCAGCCCCAGCATTTT,CASSLSGDQPQHF
TRBJ2-7,once,TRBV5-1,TRBD1,TGCGCCAGCAGCCCGGGACAGGGCGCCTACGAGCAGTACTTC,CASSPGQGAYEQYF
TRBJ1-2,NA,TRBV19,NA,TGTGCCAGTAACCGGGGTAACTATGGCTACACCTTC,CASNRGNYGYTF
TRBJ2-3,NA,TRBV27,NA,TGTGCCAGCATAGGGTACGGCACAGATACGCAGTATTTT,CASIGYGTDTQYF
TRBJ2-4,NA,TRBV28,TRBD2,TGTGCCAGCAGCTATCAAAACCTAGCGGGGGAAAACATTCAGTACTTC,CASSYQNLAGENIQYF
TRBJ1-2,NA,TRBV7-8,TRBD1,TGTGCCAGCAGCTTAGTGTCTGGGACAGGGGGCGCAGGGTATGGCTACACCTTC,CASSLVSGTGGAGYGYTF
TRBJ2-7,NA,TRBV5-4,TRBD1,TGTGCCAGCAGCTTGGGCTTGGGGACAGGCTACGAGCAGTACTTC,CASSLGLGTGYEQYF
TRBJ2-7,NA,TRBV27,TRBD2,TGTGCCAGCGGGAGCGGGAGCCACGAGCAGTACTTC,CASGSGSHEQYF
TRBJ1-2,NA,TRBV19,NA,TGTGCCAGTAGTGGAGGGGAGGCATATGGCTACACCTTC,CASSGGEAYGYTF
TRBJ2-5,NA,TRBV30,TRBD1,TGTGCCTGGAGTAGTACCCTAGGGGGCGGGGAGACCCAGTACTTC,CAWSSTLGGGETQYF
TRBJ1-3,NA,TRBV11-2,NA,TGTGCCAGCAGCTTAGATCGAATGCCGGACACCATATATTTT,CASSLDRMPDTIYF